One T cell receptor (beta chain) is described in this entry. What it binds is not known. Trimming removed 2 bases at V and 5 bases at J, with 9 bases between. This CDR3 region has 14 residues. CDR1 is MNHEY, CDR2 SVGAGI, per germline. These data originate in a study of T cells in Graves' hyperthyroidism and ophthalmopathy. From RNA transcripts, TCR beta CDR3 regions were amplified. During a first-round RT-PCR of the TCR CDR3, the HTBI primer set was used. TCRdb passed the multiplex PCR reads through MiXCR, listing each CDR3 protein once. The sample lists 450,000 to 700,000 distinct CDR3 sequences, 46% occurring once. Study findings and constraints: Stable hyperthyroidism was separated from ophthalmopathy by a model based on 13 V-J features.

The gene calls are TRBV6-5 and TRBJ1-4; D gene unclear. Specimen: peripheral blood or thyroid tissue (not recorded which). This TCR was recovered from an adult woman with Graves' disease, either hyperthyroidism or ophthalmopathy (not recorded which). This chain's CDR3 is CASSYGSGNEKLFF. CDR3 DNA sequence: TGTGCCAGCAGTTACGGGAGCGGGAATGAAAAACTGTTTTTT.